One and the same sample provided the 13 T cell receptor beta chains below, sequenced in a study of control samples from healthy donors and cancer patients. Profiled with immunoSEQ multiplex PCR; TCRdb holds only in-frame clones, not every one. The sample has 75,000 to 100,000 clones, almost 90% seen once; the top ten hold 13% to 15%. The material sequenced was blood. All receptors come from a man aged 25-45 years in good health.

This clone was observed a single time. The chain carries TRBV6-2 or TRBV6-3 and TRBJ2-7; the match to TRBD2 covers 7 bases. Trimming cost V 6 bases and J 2 bases; bases outside gene matches: 7. Germline loops: CDR1 MNHEY, CDR2 SVGEGT. The CDR3 is 14 amino acids. In DNA form, the CDR3 reads TGTGCCAGCAGACCTAGCGGAACCGCCTACGAGCAGTACTTC. Amino acid sequence: CASRPSGTAYEQYF.

V and J are TRBV11-2 and TRBJ2-7; D might be TRBD1 or TRBD2, each matching 6 bases. Germline CDR1 is SGHAT and CDR2 is FQNNGV. The CDR3 covers 14 residues. The V gene lost 5 bases and the J gene lost 5 bases, with 16 bases spanning the gap. The CDR3 DNA follows: TGTGCCAGCAGCCACAGACTAGGGGGACACGAGCAGTACTTC. This encodes CASSHRLGGHEQYF.

This clone occurred once. The genes are TRBV18 and TRBJ1-5; D may be TRBD1 (5 bases). V lost 6 bases and J lost 2, with 14 bases in between. The CDR3 length is 15 residues. CDR1 and CDR2 (germline): KGHSH, LQKENI. CDR3 sequence reads: CASSLGTQGNQPQHF. CDR3 DNA sequence: TGTGCCAGCTCCCTCGGGACTCAGGGCAATCAGCCCCAGCATTTT.

The chain is built from TRBV30 and TRBJ2-1; the D gene is possibly TRBD1 (6 bases). V was cut by 1 base and J by 2 bases, with 9 bases left in between. The CDR3 has 14 residues. The V gene's germline CDR1 is GTSNPN and CDR2 SVGIG (reference sequence). In nucleotides, the CDR3 is TGTGCCTGGAGTGAGGGGGTTCCCTACAATGAGCAGTTCTTC. It yields the protein CAWSEGVPYNEQFF.

The V call is TRBV29-1, the J call TRBJ1-5; TRBD1 aligns across 7 bases. The CDR3 has 14 amino acids. Germline values: CDR1 SQVTM, CDR2 ANQGSEA. The junction had 10 bases not matched to a gene; V was cut back by 7 bases and J by 4 bases. The CDR3 reads CSARDSRENQPQHF. For the CDR3, the DNA is TGCAGCGCTCGGGACAGTCGGGAAAATCAGCCCCAGCATTTT.

This clone appeared once. V and J are TRBV11-2 and TRBJ2-2; D unclear. Germline V gene data show CDR1 as SGHAT and CDR2 as FQNNGV. The CDR3 contains 10 residues. V dropped 11 bases and J dropped 8 bases, with 9 bases sitting between them. This CDR3 is CAGHTGELFF. The CDR3 nucleotides read TGTGCCGGGCATACGGGGGAGCTGTTTTTT.

V is TRBV27 and J is TRBJ1-6, with TRBD1 matching 7 bases. Germline V CDR1 and CDR2: MNHEY, SMNVEV (reference sequence). The trim removed 3 bases at V and 10 bases at J, leaving 9 bases unmatched. The CDR3 extends over 15 amino acids. CDR3 coding DNA: TGTGCCAGCAGTTTTCATCTGACAGGGCGATCACCCCTCCACTTT. As protein: CASSFHLTGRSPLHF.

This clone was recorded a few times. CDR3 in DNA: TGTGCCAGCAGCTCAAGCGGCTTTGATGAAAAACTGTTTTTT. Translated: CASSSSGFDEKLFF. J is TRBJ1-4 and V is TRBV7-9, with D unresolved. The ends were cut back, 4 bases at V and 6 bases at J, with 12 bases in the middle. Germline CDR1 SEHNR, CDR2 FQNEAQ (reference sequence). The CDR3 is made up of 14 amino acids.

The chain carries TRBV6-5 and TRBJ2-4; D not resolved. The V end lost 6 bases, the J end lost 3 bases, and 12 bases lay between the germline ends. This CDR3 has 14 amino acids. CDR1 and CDR2 from the germline V gene are MNHEY and SVGAGI. The CDR3 DNA reads as TGTGCCAGCAGGCACCCCAGAGACAAAAACATTCAGTACTTC. It yields the protein CASRHPRDKNIQYF.

For the CDR3, the DNA is TGTGCCAGCAGCTCCGGGGTACAGGGGGTGAATGAGCAGTTCTTC. It encodes CASSSGVQGVNEQFF. This chain links TRBV11-2 with TRBJ2-1; 8 nucleotides line up with TRBD1. Germline V lookup: CDR1 SGHAT, CDR2 FQNNGV. This CDR3 is 15 amino acids long. Trimming at V came to 4 bases and at J to 7 bases, leaving 9 bases not matched to a gene.

The rearrangement uses TRBV5-1 and TRBJ1-1, with D possibly matching TRBD1 (6 bases). CDR3 length: 16 amino acids. Germline loops: CDR1 SGHRS, CDR2 YFSETQ. V gave up 4 bases and J gave up 4 bases, with 20 bases separating them. CDR3 nucleotide sequence: TGCGCCAGCAGCAACTTGTTACAGGGTAGGAGCACTGAAGCTTTCTTT. Translated, it gives CASSNLLQGRSTEAFF.

The CDR3 DNA follows: TGTGCCAGCAACTCGGGGGGGAACGAGCAGTACTTC. Protein: CASNSGGNEQYF. This chain links TRBV6-5 with TRBJ2-7; 8 bases are a match to TRBD2. The germline V gene encodes CDR1 MNHEY and CDR2 SVGAGI. Losses at the gene ends were 7 bases for V and 5 bases for J; bases not matched to a gene: 4. The CDR3 consists of 12 residues.

The chain recombines TRBV19 with TRBJ1-1, with 7 bases aligning to TRBD1. CDR3 length: 15 residues. Germline values: CDR1 LNHDA, CDR2 SQIVND (reference sequence). Trimming removed 2 bases from V and 5 bases from J; junction bases left unmatched: 8. In nucleotides, the CDR3 is TGTGCCAGTAGTATAAGGGCAGGGGGGGGAACTGAAGCTTTCTTT. It yields the protein CASSIRAGGGTEAFF.